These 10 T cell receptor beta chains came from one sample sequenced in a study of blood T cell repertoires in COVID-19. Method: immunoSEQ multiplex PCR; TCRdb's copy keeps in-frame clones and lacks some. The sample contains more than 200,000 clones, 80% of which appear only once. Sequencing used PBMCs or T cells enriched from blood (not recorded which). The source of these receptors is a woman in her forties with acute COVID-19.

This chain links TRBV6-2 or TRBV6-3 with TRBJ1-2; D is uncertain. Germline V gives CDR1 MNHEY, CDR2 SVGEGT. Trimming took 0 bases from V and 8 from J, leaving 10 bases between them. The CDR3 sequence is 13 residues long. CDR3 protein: CASSYSRNAGYTF. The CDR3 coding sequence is TGTGCCAGCAGTTACTCGAGAAATGCCGGCTACACCTTC.

CDR3 bases: TGCAGCGTTGAACCCGCAGGGAAGACTGAAGCTTTCTTT. Translation gives CSVEPAGKTEAFF. The chain couples TRBV29-1 to TRBJ1-1; D is perhaps TRBD1 (5 bases). The germline V gene has CDR1 SQVTM and CDR2 ANQGSEA. The ends were cut back, 2 bases at V and 5 bases at J, with 12 bases in the middle. This CDR3 region has 13 residues.

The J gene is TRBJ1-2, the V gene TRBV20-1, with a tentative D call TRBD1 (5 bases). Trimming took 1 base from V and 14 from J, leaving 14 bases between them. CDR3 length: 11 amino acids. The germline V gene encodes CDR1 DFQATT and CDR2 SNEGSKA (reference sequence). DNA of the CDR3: TGCAGTGCTAGAGTTCGCAGGGAGGAGACCTTC. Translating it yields CSARVRREETF.

CDR3 nucleotides: TGTGCCAGCAGTTTCGGGAGGTTCTCCTACAATGAGCAGTTCTTC. This codes for CASSFGRFSYNEQFF. The chain combines TRBV27 with TRBJ2-1; 7 nucleotides align to TRBD2. Germline V gives CDR1 MNHEY, CDR2 SMNVEV (reference sequence). J gave up 0 bases and V 3 bases, and 2 bases lay outside the gene matches. The CDR3 length is 15 residues.

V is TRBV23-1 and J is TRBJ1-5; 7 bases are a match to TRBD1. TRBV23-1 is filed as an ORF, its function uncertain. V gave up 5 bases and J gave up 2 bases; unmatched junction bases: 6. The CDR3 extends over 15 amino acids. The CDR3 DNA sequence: TGCGCCAGCAGTGCTTCGGGACAGCGCAATCAGCCCCAGCATTTT. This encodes CASSASGQRNQPQHF.

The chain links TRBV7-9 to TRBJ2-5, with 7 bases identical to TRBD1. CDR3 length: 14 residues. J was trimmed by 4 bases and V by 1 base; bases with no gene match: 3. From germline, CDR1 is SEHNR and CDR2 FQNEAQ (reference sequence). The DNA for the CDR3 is TGTGCCAGCAGCTTAGTCGGACAGGCAGAGACCCAGTACTTC. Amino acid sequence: CASSLVGQAETQYF.

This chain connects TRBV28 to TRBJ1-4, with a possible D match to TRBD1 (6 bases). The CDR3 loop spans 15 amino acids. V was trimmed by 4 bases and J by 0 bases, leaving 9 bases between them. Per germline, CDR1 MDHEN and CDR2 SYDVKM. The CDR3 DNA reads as TGTGCCAGCAGTTCCAGGGGCGCAACTAATGAAAAACTGTTTTTT. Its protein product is CASSSRGATNEKLFF.

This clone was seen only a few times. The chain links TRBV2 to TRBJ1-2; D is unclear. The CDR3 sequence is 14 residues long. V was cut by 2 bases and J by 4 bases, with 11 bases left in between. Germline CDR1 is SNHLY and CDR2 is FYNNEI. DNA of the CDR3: TGTGCCAGCAGTGAATCTCAGATATTCTATGGCTACACCTTC. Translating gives CASSESQIFYGYTF.

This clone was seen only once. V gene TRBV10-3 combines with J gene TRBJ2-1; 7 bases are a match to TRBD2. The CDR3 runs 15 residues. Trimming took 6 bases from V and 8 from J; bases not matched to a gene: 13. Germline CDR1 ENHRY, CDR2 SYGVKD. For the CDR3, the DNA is TGTGCCATCAGCCGAAAGCGGGGAACTGACGATGAGCAGTTCTTC. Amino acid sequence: CAISRKRGTDDEQFF.

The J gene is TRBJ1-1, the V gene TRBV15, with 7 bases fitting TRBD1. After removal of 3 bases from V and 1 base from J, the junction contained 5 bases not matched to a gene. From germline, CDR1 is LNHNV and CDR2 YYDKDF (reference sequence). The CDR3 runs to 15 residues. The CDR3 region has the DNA TGTGCCACCAGCAGGGGGGACAGCGGGAACACTGAAGCTTTCTTT. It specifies CATSRGDSGNTEAFF.